The TCR beta chain under discussion was sequenced for a study of metastatic and nonmetastatic thyroid tumors. Treatment of any kind had been given to no patient before thyroid surgery. This clone was seen a single time. Its antigen is unknown. The CDR3 has 14 amino acids. V lost 4 bases, J lost 2 bases, and 8 bases stayed unmatched. Germline V CDR1 and CDR2: DFQATT, SNEGSKA (reference sequence). The study, taken as a whole, reports: Reported TCR beta diversity, measured in blood and tumor, was significantly higher for malignant thyroid tumors than for benign nodules.

TCRdb reprocessed the PCR reads using MiXCR. The sample carries about 36,000 clones, roughly 20% recorded once. This clonotype was sampled from a female donor with papillary thyroid cancer or a benign thyroid nodule (not recorded which). Some clones in this sample may be carry-over from other donors' samples. V and J are TRBV20-1 and TRBJ2-7, with TRBD1 matching 7 bases. The sequenced sample consisted of blood. CDR3 sequence: CSATSDRVAYEQYF. In DNA, the CDR3 is TGCAGTGCTACCTCCGACAGGGTAGCCTACGAGCAGTACTTC.